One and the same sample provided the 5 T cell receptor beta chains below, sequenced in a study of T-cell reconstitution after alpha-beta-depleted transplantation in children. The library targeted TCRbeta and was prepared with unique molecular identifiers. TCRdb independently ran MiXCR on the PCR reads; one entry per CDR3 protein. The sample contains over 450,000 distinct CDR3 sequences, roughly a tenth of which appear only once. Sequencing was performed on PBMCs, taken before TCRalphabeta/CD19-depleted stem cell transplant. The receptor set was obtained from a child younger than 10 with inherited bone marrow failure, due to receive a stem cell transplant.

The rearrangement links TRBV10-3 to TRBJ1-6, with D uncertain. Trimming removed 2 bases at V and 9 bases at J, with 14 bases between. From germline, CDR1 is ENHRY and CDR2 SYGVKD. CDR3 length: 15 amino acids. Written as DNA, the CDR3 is TGTGCCATCAGTGAGACCGGAGCCGCACCTTCACCCCTCCACTTT. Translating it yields CAISETGAAPSPLHF.

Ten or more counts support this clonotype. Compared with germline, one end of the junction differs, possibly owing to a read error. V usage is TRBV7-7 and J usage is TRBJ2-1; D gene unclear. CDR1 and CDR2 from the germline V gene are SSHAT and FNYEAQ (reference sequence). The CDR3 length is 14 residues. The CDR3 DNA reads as TGTGCTAGCAGCTTGGACGTACCCTACAATGAGCAGTTCTTC. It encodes CASSLDVPYNEQFF.

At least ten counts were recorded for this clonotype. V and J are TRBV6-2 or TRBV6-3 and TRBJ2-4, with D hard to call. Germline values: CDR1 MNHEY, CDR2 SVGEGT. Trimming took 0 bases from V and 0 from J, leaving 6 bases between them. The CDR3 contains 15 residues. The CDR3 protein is CASSYSPLAKNIQYF. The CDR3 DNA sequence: TGTGCCAGCAGTTACTCCCCGCTAGCCAAAAACATTCAGTACTTC.

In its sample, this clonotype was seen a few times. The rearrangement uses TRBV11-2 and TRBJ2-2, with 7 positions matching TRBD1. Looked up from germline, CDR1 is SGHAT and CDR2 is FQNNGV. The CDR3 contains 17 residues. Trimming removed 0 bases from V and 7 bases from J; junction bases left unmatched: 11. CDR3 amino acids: CASSLETLRGYGGELFF. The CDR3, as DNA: TGTGCCAGCAGCTTAGAAACCCTCAGGGGGTATGGCGGGGAGCTGTTTTTT.

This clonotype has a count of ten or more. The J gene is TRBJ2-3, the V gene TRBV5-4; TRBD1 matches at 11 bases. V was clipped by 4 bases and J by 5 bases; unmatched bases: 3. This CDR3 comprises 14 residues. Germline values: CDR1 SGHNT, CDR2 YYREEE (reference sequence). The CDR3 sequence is CASSVDRGRDTQYF. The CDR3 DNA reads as TGTGCCAGCAGCGTGGACAGGGGGCGAGATACGCAGTATTTT.